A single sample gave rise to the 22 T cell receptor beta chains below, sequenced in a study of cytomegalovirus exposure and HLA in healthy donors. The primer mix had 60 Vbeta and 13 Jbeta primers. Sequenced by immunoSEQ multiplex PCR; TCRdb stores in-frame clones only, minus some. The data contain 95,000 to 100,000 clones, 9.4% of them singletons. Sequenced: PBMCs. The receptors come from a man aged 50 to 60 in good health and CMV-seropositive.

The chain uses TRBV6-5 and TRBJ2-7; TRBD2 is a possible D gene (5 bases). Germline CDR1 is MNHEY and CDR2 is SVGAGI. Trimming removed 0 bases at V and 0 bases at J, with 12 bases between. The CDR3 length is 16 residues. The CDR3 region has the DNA TGTGCCAGCAGTTACTCGACCCTAGCCCGCTCCTACGAGCAGTACTTC. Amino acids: CASSYSTLARSYEQYF.

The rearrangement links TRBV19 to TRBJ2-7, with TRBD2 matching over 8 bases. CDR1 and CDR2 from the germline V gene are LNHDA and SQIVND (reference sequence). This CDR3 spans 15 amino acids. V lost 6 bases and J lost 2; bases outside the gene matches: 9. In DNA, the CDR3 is TGTGCCAGTAGCAGCAGCGGGGGCTCCACCTACGAGCAGTACTTC. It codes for CASSSSGGSTYEQYF.

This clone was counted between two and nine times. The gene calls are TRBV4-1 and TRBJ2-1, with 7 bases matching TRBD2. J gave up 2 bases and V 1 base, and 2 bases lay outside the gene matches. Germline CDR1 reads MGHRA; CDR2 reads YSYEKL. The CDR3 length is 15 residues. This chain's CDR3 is CASSQAGGTYNEQFF. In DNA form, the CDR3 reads TGCGCCAGCAGCCAAGCGGGAGGAACCTACAATGAGCAGTTCTTC.

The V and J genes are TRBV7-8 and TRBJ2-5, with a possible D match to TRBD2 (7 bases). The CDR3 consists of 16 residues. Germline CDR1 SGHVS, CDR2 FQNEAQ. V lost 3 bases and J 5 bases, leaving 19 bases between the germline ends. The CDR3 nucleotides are TGTGCCAGCAGCTTTGTTTCTAGGGGGAGGGGGGAGACCCAGTACTTC. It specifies CASSFVSRGRGETQYF.

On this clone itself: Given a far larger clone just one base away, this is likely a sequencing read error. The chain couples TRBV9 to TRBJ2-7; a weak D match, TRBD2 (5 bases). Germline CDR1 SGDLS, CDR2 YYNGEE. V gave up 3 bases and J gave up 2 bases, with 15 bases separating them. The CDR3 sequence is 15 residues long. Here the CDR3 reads CASSEALGITYEQYF. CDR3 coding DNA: TGTGCCAGCAGCGAAGCCCTCGGGATCACCTACGAGCAGTACTTC.

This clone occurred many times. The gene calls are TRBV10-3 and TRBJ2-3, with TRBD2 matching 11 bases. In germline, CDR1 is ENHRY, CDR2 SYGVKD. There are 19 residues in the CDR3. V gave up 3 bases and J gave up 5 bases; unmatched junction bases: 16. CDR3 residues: CAISDMDLTSGSRVDTQYF. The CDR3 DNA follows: TGTGCCATCAGTGACATGGACCTTACTAGCGGGAGCAGAGTAGATACGCAGTATTTT.

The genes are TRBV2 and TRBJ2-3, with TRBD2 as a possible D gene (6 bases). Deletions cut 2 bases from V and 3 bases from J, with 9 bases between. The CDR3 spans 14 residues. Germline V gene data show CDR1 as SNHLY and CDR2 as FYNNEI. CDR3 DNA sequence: TGTGCCAGCAGTGAATCCCTAGCGACAGATACGCAGTATTTT. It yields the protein CASSESLATDTQYF.

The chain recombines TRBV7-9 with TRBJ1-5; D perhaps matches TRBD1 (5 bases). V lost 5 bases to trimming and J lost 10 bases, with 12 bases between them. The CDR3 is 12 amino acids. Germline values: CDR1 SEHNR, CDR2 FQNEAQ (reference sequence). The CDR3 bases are TGTGCCAGCAGCCAAGACAGATCCCCCCAGCATTTT. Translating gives CASSQDRSPQHF.

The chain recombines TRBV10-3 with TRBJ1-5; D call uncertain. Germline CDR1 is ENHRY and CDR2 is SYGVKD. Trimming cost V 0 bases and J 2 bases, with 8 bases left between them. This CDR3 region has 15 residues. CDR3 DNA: TGTGCCATCAGTGAGTCGGAGGTCGGCAATCAGCCCCAGCATTTT. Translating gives CAISESEVGNQPQHF.

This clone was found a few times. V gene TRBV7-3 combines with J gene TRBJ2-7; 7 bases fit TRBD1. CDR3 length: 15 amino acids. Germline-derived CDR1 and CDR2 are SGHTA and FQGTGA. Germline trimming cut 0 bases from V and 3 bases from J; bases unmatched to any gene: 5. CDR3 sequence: CASSLTRDRVYEQYF. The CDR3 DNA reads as TGTGCCAGCAGCTTAACCCGGGACAGAGTCTACGAGCAGTACTTC.

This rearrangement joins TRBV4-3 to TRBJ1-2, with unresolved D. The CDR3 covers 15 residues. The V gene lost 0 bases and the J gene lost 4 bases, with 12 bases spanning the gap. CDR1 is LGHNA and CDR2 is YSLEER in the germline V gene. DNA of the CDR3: TGCGCCAGCAGCCAAGATAAGGAGACCCTCTATGGCTACACCTTC. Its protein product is CASSQDKETLYGYTF.

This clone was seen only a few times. The CDR3 protein is CASSGDSLNEKLFF. The DNA of the CDR3 is TGTGCCAGCAGCGGGGACAGCCTTAATGAAAAACTGTTTTTT. This sequence joins TRBV9 and TRBJ1-4, with TRBD1 matching 7 bases. From germline, CDR1 is SGDLS and CDR2 YYNGEE. Trimming cost V 3 bases and J 4 bases; bases outside gene matches: 3. The CDR3 contains 14 residues.

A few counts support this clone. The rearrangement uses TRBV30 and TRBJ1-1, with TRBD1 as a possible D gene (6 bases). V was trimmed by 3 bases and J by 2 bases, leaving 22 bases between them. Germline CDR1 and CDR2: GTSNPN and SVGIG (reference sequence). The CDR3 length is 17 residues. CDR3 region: CAWRPPGSGTLNTEAFF. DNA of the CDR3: TGTGCCTGGAGGCCCCCCGGCTCCGGGACACTAAACACTGAAGCTTTCTTT.

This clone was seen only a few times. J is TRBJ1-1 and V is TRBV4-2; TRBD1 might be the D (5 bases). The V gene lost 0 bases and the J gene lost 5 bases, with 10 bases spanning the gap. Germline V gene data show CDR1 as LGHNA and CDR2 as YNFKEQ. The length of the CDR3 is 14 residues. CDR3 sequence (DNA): TGTGCCAGCAGCCAAGAGGGGCGGAGTACTGAAGCTTTCTTT. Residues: CASSQEGRSTEAFF.

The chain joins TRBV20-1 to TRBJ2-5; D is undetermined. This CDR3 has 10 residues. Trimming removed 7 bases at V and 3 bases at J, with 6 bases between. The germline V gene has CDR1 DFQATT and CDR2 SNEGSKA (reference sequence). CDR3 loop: CSDYKETQYF. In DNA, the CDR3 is TGCAGTGATTATAAAGAGACCCAGTACTTC.

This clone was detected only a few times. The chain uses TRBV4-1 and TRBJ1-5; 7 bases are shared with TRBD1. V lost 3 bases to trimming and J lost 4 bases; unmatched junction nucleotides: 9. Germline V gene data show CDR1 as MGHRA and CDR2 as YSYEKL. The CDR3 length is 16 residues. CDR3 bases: TGCGCCAGCAGCCACAGCCCCGGGACAGATAATCAGCCCCAGCATTTT. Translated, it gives CASSHSPGTDNQPQHF.

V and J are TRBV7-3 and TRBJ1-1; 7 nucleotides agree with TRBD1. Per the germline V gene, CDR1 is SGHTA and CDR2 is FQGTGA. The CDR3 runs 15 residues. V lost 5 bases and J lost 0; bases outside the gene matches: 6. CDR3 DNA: TGTGCCAGCAGCAAGACAGGGAATATGAACACTGAAGCTTTCTTT. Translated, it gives CASSKTGNMNTEAFF.

CDR3 protein: CASSGSGNSYEQYF. The CDR3 region has the DNA TGTGCCAGCAGCGGTAGCGGGAACTCCTACGAGCAGTACTTC. This rearrangement joins TRBV5-4 to TRBJ2-7; 8 nucleotides match TRBD2. J gave up 0 bases and V 4 bases, and 3 bases lay outside the gene matches. The CDR3 covers 14 residues. CDR1 and CDR2 from the germline V gene are SGHNT and YYREEE (reference sequence).

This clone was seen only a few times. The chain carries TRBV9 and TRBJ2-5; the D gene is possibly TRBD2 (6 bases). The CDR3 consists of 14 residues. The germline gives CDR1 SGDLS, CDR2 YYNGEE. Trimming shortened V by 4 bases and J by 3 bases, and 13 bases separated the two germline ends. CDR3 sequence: CASSRRDLEETQYF. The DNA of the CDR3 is TGTGCCAGCAGCAGAAGGGACTTGGAAGAGACCCAGTACTTC.

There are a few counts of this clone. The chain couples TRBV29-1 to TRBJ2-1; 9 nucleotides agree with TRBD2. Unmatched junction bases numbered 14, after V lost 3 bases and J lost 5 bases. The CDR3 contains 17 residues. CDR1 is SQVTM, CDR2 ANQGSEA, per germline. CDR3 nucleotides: TGCAGCGTTGAGGGGAGGGAGGGTCTAGCGGGGCACAATGAGCAGTTCTTC. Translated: CSVEGREGLAGHNEQFF.

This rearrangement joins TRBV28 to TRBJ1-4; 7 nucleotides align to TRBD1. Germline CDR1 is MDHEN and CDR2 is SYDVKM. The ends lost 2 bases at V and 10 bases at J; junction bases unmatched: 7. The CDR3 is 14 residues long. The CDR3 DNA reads TGTGCCAGCAGTTTAGGCAGGGGGGACGGAAAACTGTTTTTT. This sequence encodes CASSLGRGDGKLFF.

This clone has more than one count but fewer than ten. The CDR3 loop is CASSPGTGDTGELFF. The CDR3 nucleotides are TGTGCCAGCAGCCCCGGGACAGGGGACACCGGGGAGCTGTTTTTT. The rearrangement uses TRBV13 and TRBJ2-2; 10 positions match TRBD1. The CDR3 loop spans 15 amino acids. CDR1 is PRHDT and CDR2 is FYEKMQ in the germline V gene (reference sequence). V trimming: 5 bases; J trimming: 3 bases; junction bases outside the gene matches: 3.